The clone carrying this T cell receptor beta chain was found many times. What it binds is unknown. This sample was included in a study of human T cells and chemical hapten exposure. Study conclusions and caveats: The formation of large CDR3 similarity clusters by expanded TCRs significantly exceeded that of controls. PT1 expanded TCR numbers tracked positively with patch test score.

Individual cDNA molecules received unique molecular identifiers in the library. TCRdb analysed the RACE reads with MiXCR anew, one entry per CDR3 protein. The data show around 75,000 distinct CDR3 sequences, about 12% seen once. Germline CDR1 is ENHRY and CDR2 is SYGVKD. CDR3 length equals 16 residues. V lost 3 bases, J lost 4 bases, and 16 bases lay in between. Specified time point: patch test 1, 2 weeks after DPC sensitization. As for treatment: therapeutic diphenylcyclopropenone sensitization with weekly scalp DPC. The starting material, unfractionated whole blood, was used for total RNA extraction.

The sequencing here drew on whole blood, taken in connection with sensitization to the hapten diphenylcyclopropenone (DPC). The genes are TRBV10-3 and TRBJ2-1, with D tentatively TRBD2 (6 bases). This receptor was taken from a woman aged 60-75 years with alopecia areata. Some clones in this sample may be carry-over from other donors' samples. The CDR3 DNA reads TGTGCCATCAGTGAAAGAGGCGGGGCGGCGTACAATGAGCAGTTCTTC. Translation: CAISERGGAAYNEQFF.